This TCR beta chain is drawn from a study of blood T cell repertoires in COVID-19. V was trimmed by 4 bases and J by 5 bases, leaving 11 bases between them. The length of the CDR3 is 14 residues. Germline V CDR1 and CDR2: SGHTA, FQGNSA. How the authors handled the data: How many nucleated cells were present was estimated from reference gene primer amplification. Assay used: immunoSEQ multiplex PCR; TCRdb lists only in-frame clones, some missing. The V and J calls and clone size were taken over from that table, and D and trimming were inferred from the DNA. The sample lists about 130,000 clones, 70% to 80% occurring once. This clone was observed a handful of times.

The sequenced sample consisted of peripheral blood. The genes are TRBV7-2 and TRBJ2-2, with TRBD1 as a possible D gene (6 bases). The clonotype was recovered from a human donor in a cohort sampled during active COVID-19. This chain's CDR3 is CASSSTGFTGELFF. As DNA, the CDR3 is TGTGCCAGCAGCTCAACAGGGTTTACCGGGGAGCTGTTTTTT.